In this sample, the clone carrying this T cell receptor (beta chain) turned up many times. The antigen is undetermined. The data stem from a study of T cells in Graves' hyperthyroidism and ophthalmopathy. The overall study: Any treatment followed the collection of peripheral blood at initial diagnosis.

It was RNA transcripts that yielded the amplified TCR beta CDR3 regions. The TCR CDR3 was amplified in a first-round RT-PCR using the HTBI primer set. TCRdb re-derived calls from the multiplex PCR reads in MiXCR, one entry per CDR3 protein. The repertoire consists of more than 500,000 distinct CDR3 sequences, with 14% to 15% occurring once and the leading ten covering roughly 4.3%. Study results and caveats: Among clonotypes expanded in thyroid above 0.001, most were also found in blood. The model forecast ophthalmopathy, anticipating it by a median approximately 6.2 months before onset.

Each diagnosis drew on symptoms, thyroxine, TRAb, thyroid ultrasound and orbital computed tomography findings. The sample comprised blood. This clonotype was obtained from a middle-aged woman with Graves' ophthalmopathy.

In DNA form, the CDR3 reads TGTGCCAGCAGGGAACCGACAGGGCTGGCTGGGGCCAACGTCCTGACTTTC. Translated: CASREPTGLAGANVLTF. V gene TRBV12-3 or TRBV12-4 combines with J gene TRBJ2-6; 7 bases are a match to TRBD1. The CDR3 is 17 amino acids. J gave up 2 bases and V 6 bases, and 10 bases lay outside the gene matches.